The clone carrying this T cell receptor (beta chain) was detected once. Its antigen is still unknown. TCRdb keeps only in-frame clones here, not all; method: immunoSEQ multiplex PCR. The sample has 20,000 or so clones; 80% to 90% are singletons. The data stem from a study of regulatory dendritic cells for organ transplantation. Overall study: Regulatory dendritic cells came from monocytes given vitamin D3 and IL-10.

Sorted subsets were CFSE-labeled and cultured four to six days with allogeneic dendritic cells. The study's findings and limits: Naive T cells showed high diversity, memory cells less, memory CD8+ least.

Trimming stripped 6 bases from V and 1 base from J, with 12 bases between. CDR3 size: 14 residues. CDR1 is KGHSH, CDR2 LQKENI, per germline. The sample taken for sequencing was naive CD4+ T cells from blood cultured with regulatory dendritic cells. Subset specified: CD45RA+ naive T cells. This sequence was found in a human donor in good health. The chain recombines TRBV18 with TRBJ1-1; tentatively, D is TRBD1 (6 bases). CDR3 in DNA: TGTGCCAGCTCCCCGACCAGGGGGAACACTGAAGCTTTCTTT. It specifies CASSPTRGNTEAFF.